The 30 T cell receptor beta chains given below trace back to one sample, sequenced in a study of regulatory T cells in long-lasting Graves disease. Arm-PCR of CDR3 regions with iRepertoire HTBI primers generated TCR beta libraries. TCRdb independently ran MiXCR on the multiplex PCR reads; one entry per CDR3 protein. The data contain roughly 430,000 distinct CDR3 sequences, over 15% of them seen just once; the ten biggest clones take up around a tenth. Noted time point: newly diagnosed GD, antithyroid drugs for less than 3 months. From PBMCs, RNA was extracted and then used to make the TCR library. This same sample was also taken into another study, of T cells in Graves' hyperthyroidism and ophthalmopathy.

The sequenced sample was peripheral blood mononuclear cells (PBMCs), obtained at new diagnosis, from a patient treated with antithyroid drugs. The source is a woman aged 30 to 39 with Graves disease.

The sample holds many counts of this clonotype. This chain connects TRBV6-2 or TRBV6-3 to TRBJ2-7; 9 nucleotides align to TRBD2. Germline-derived CDR1 and CDR2 are MNHEY and SVGEGT. V gave up 4 bases and J gave up 0 bases; unmatched junction bases: 4. This CDR3 has 15 amino acids. CDR3 sequence: CASSFQAGGSYEQYF. The CDR3 nucleotides are TGTGCCAGCAGTTTCCAAGCGGGAGGCTCCTACGAGCAGTACTTC.

This clonotype has at least ten counts. The chain employs TRBV12-5 and TRBJ2-7; D unclear. V gave up 3 bases and J gave up 5 bases, with 8 bases separating them. Germline V gene data show CDR1 as LGHNT and CDR2 as FRNRAP. This CDR3 has 12 amino acids. CDR3 nucleotide sequence: TGTGCTAGTGGTTTCGGCCCGGACGAGCAGTACTTC. Its protein is CASGFGPDEQYF.

This clonotype came up many times. The rearrangement uses TRBV7-9 and TRBJ1-2, with a possible D match to TRBD1 (6 bases). The CDR3 is made up of 13 amino acids. The germline V and J ends were trimmed by 1 base and 6 bases, with 9 bases remaining between them. CDR1 SEHNR and CDR2 FQNEAQ come from the germline V gene (reference sequence). For the CDR3, the DNA is TGTGCCAGCAGCTTAGGGGCAGGGGATGGCTACACCTTC. This codes for CASSLGAGDGYTF.

This clonotype was seen at least ten times. This chain connects TRBV7-9 to TRBJ2-7, with a tentative D call TRBD1 (6 bases). The CDR3 spans 13 residues. Germline CDR1 and CDR2: SEHNR and FQNEAQ (reference sequence). V lost 5 bases and J 5 bases, leaving 13 bases between the germline ends. The CDR3 sequence is CASSPPDRNEQYF. As DNA, the CDR3 is TGTGCCAGCAGCCCCCCAGACAGGAACGAGCAGTACTTC.

V is TRBV19 and J is TRBJ2-2, with TRBD2 matching over 14 bases. CDR1 LNHDA and CDR2 SQIVND come from the germline V gene (reference sequence). V shed 7 bases, J shed 7 bases, and the junction held 5 bases outside the gene matches. The CDR3 extends over 15 amino acids. The CDR3 reads CASMGTSGSSGELFF. In nucleotides, the CDR3 is TGTGCCAGTATGGGGACTAGCGGGAGCAGCGGGGAGCTGTTTTTT.

This clonotype was found many times. The chain carries TRBV20-1 and TRBJ2-1; tentative D call: TRBD1 (6 bases). V lost 4 bases, J lost 5 bases, and 15 bases lay in between. The CDR3 is 14 residues long. Looked up from germline, CDR1 is DFQATT and CDR2 is SNEGSKA (reference sequence). Written as DNA, the CDR3 is TGCAGTGCTACAAGGGGGACATTACACAATGAGCAGTTCTTC. Protein sequence: CSATRGTLHNEQFF.

This clonotype has a single count. DNA of the CDR3: TGCGCCAGCAGCCAGGAAGGGGGCCCCACTGGGGCCAACGTCCTGACTTTC. Residues: CASSQEGGPTGANVLTF. The V gene is TRBV4-3, the J gene TRBJ2-6; 7 bases fit TRBD1. With 3 bases clipped from V and 2 bases from J, the junction kept 7 bases outside the gene matches. This CDR3 has 17 amino acids. CDR1 and CDR2 from the germline V gene are LGHNA and YSLEER.

Details on this clonotype: A read error may be the cause here, since a much bigger clone is one base away. This chain joins TRBV6-2 or TRBV6-3 and TRBJ2-7; D possibly corresponds to TRBD2 (6 bases). The CDR3 totals 13 residues. From germline, CDR1 is MNHEY and CDR2 SVGEGT. The V gene lost 5 bases and the J gene lost 5 bases, with 13 bases spanning the gap. For the CDR3, the DNA is TGTGCCAGCAGTGAAGCGGGCAGCGACGAGCAGTACTTC. Protein: CASSEAGSDEQYF.

This clonotype has more than one count but fewer than ten. The chain has TRBV10-1 and TRBJ2-2, with 7 positions matching TRBD2. The CDR3 has 17 amino acids. The trim removed 0 bases at V and 5 bases at J, leaving 9 bases unmatched. CDR1 and CDR2 from the germline V gene are WNHNN and SYGVQD (reference sequence). The chain's CDR3 is CASSESIPGGSTGELFF. The CDR3 region has the DNA TGCGCCAGCAGTGAGTCGATTCCGGGAGGAAGTACCGGGGAGCTGTTTTTT.

This clonotype appeared many times. V and J are TRBV5-5 and TRBJ2-1; 7 bases are shared with TRBD1. CDR3 size: 15 residues. CDR1 SGHKS and CDR2 YYEKEE come from the germline V gene (reference sequence). After removal of 4 bases from V and 2 bases from J, the junction contained 6 bases not matched to a gene. Here the CDR3 DNA reads TGTGCCAGCAGCATCAGGGGGATTGCCTACAATGAGCAGTTCTTC. Translating gives CASSIRGIAYNEQFF.

The genes are TRBV11-1 and TRBJ2-7, with 10 bases aligning to TRBD1. The CDR3 is made up of 14 amino acids. With V trimmed by 5 bases and J by 4 bases, 5 bases remained unmatched. The germline CDR1 and CDR2 sequences are SGHAT and FQDESV (reference sequence). CDR3 sequence: CASSQTGGSYEQYF. Written as DNA, the CDR3 is TGTGCCAGCAGCCAGACAGGGGGCAGTTACGAGCAGTACTTC.

The table lists this clonotype with many counts. CDR3 bases: TGTGCCAGCAGCTTATGGGGACAGGGGCGTCGCGAGCAGTACTTC. It specifies CASSLWGQGRREQYF. The chain joins TRBV13 to TRBJ2-3; 10 bases agree with TRBD1. Judging by the DNA end, TRBJ2-7 fits better; the J call may be wrong. The germline V gene has CDR1 PRHDT and CDR2 FYEKMQ (reference sequence). The CDR3 is 15 residues long.

This clonotype was seen a handful of times. This rearrangement joins TRBV27 to TRBJ2-3; TRBD2 is a possible D gene (5 bases). The CDR3 is 12 residues long. Trimming cost V 4 bases and J 7 bases, with 9 bases left between them. The germline V gene has CDR1 MNHEY and CDR2 SMNVEV (reference sequence). The CDR3 nucleotides read TGTGCCAGCAGTTCGTTCGGGAATACGCAGTATTTT. This translates into CASSSFGNTQYF.

This clonotype was detected many times. The gene calls are TRBV13 and TRBJ2-1; the D is unclear. The V gene lost 5 bases and the J gene lost 2 bases, with 10 bases spanning the gap. CDR3 length: 14 amino acids. CDR1 PRHDT and CDR2 FYEKMQ come from the germline V gene (reference sequence). The CDR3 sequence is CASSRTDTYNEQFF. In DNA form, the CDR3 reads TGTGCCAGCAGCCGGACCGACACCTACAATGAGCAGTTCTTC.

This clonotype was recorded at least ten times. CDR3 sequence: CSATATTGFNEQYF. The CDR3 bases are TGCAGTGCTACCGCTACTACAGGGTTCAACGAGCAGTACTTC. The chain recombines TRBV20-1 with TRBJ2-7; D possibly corresponds to TRBD1 (6 bases). V was pared by 4 bases and J by 5 bases, with 18 bases between. CDR1 DFQATT and CDR2 SNEGSKA come from the germline V gene (reference sequence). There are 14 residues in the CDR3.

Ten or more counts support this clonotype. The chain uses TRBV6-1 and TRBJ2-3, with D maybe TRBD2 (5 bases). Germline V gene data show CDR1 as MNHNS and CDR2 as SASEGT. Between the trimmed V and J ends, which lost 6 bases and 2 bases, there was a span of 9 bases. This CDR3 has 13 amino acids. The CDR3 DNA reads as TGTGCCAGCAGAACGGGGTTCACAGATACGCAGTATTTT. Its protein is CASRTGFTDTQYF.

This clonotype was picked up a small number of times. The chain carries TRBV9 and TRBJ2-2; 15 bases match TRBD2. The CDR3 loop spans 18 amino acids. The V gene end was trimmed by 4 bases and the J gene end by 1 base; junction bases not matched to a gene: 5. The germline V gene encodes CDR1 SGDLS and CDR2 YYNGEE. CDR3 protein: CASSPQGLAGGNTGELFF. The DNA of the CDR3 is TGTGCCAGCAGCCCGCAGGGACTAGCGGGAGGGAACACCGGGGAGCTGTTTTTT.

There are many counts of this clonotype. V usage is TRBV3-1 and J usage is TRBJ2-1; TRBD2 is a possible D gene (5 bases). This CDR3 is 14 amino acids long. V lost 4 bases and J lost 4, with 11 bases in between. Per germline, CDR1 LGHDT and CDR2 YNNKEL (reference sequence). CDR3 loop: CASSPRTVYNEQFF. The CDR3 nucleotides are TGTGCCAGCAGCCCGAGGACTGTTTACAATGAGCAGTTCTTC.

As concerns this clonotype: Being one base from a much bigger clone, this may be a read error. The final CDR3 position lacks the conserved phenylalanine or tryptophan, pointing to a likely read error. CDR3 amino acids: CASSYARPSGTYNEQFL. The CDR3 region has the DNA TGTGCCAGCAGTTACGCCCGGCCTAGCGGGACCTACAATGAGCAGTTCCTC. The chain is built from TRBV6-5 and TRBJ2-1; TRBD2 matches 9 bases. The CDR3 loop spans 17 amino acids. Looked up from germline, CDR1 is MNHEY and CDR2 is SVGAGI. V lost 2 bases and J lost 2; bases outside the gene matches: 7.

A remark on this clonotype: This likely stems from a read error, as it lies one base from a far larger clone. The rearrangement joins TRBV7-2 to TRBJ2-7; D possibly matches TRBD1 or TRBD2 (5 bases each). V was clipped by 4 bases and J by 7 bases, with 17 bases between them. In germline, CDR1 is SGHTA, CDR2 FQGNSA. This CDR3 is 14 amino acids long. In DNA, the CDR3 is TGTGCCAGCAGCTCCAGATTGAGGGGAAATGAGCAGTACTTC. Its translation: CASSSRLRGNEQYF.

This clonotype was detected ten times or more. The chain employs TRBV6-5 and TRBJ2-7; perhaps TRBD1 as D (6 bases). The germline gives CDR1 MNHEY, CDR2 SVGAGI. This CDR3 has 14 residues. V lost 4 bases, J lost 4 bases, and 14 bases lay in between. The CDR3 DNA reads as TGTGCCAGCAGTTCCCAGGACAGCTTTTACGAGCAGTACTTC. It is translated as CASSSQDSFYEQYF.

This clonotype was seen only a few times. The chain carries TRBV3-1 and TRBJ1-1; no definite D call. Germline V gene lookup returns CDR1 LGHDT and CDR2 YNNKEL (reference sequence). The V end lost 5 bases, the J end lost 10 bases, and 17 bases lay between the germline ends. The CDR3 totals 13 residues. In DNA form, the CDR3 reads TGTGCCAGCAGCGTTGAGTCAGGTCTTGCAGCTTTCTTT. Its translation: CASSVESGLAAFF. The entire variable domain, with the rest obtained from reference TRBV3-1 and TRBJ1-1, is as follows: DTAVSQTPKYLVTQMGNDKSIKCEQNLGHDTMYWYKQDSKKFLKIMFSYNNKELIINETVPNRFSPKSPDKAHLNLHINSLELGDSAVYFCASSVESGLAAFFGQGTRLTVV.

The genes are TRBV20-1 and TRBJ1-2; D is undetermined. Trimming took 3 bases from V and 2 from J, leaving 7 bases between them. The CDR3 has 12 amino acids. CDR1 is DFQATT, CDR2 SNEGSKA, per germline (reference sequence). The CDR3 DNA sequence: TGCAGTGCTAGTACCCAGAACTATGGCTACACCTTC. Translation gives CSASTQNYGYTF.

This clonotype was seen ten or more times. The chain joins TRBV7-9 to TRBJ2-1, with a tentative D call TRBD2 (6 bases). The CDR3 covers 19 residues. Germline V gives CDR1 SEHNR, CDR2 FQNEAQ (reference sequence). V gave up 4 bases and J gave up 1 base, with 23 bases separating them. The CDR3 coding sequence is TGTGCCAGCAGCTCGGGACCGCCGGGAGCGGGCCCTTCCTACAATGAGCAGTTCTTC. It is translated as CASSSGPPGAGPSYNEQFF.

This clonotype was recorded a few times. The chain is built from TRBV19 and TRBJ1-1, with D hard to call. This CDR3 region has 19 residues. V was cut by 7 bases and J by 1 base, with 28 bases left in between. CDR1 is LNHDA and CDR2 is SQIVND in the germline V gene (reference sequence). The CDR3 protein is CASNPRQQDGVLANTEAFF. CDR3 nucleotide sequence: TGTGCCAGTAATCCTCGGCAGCAGGACGGGGTTTTGGCGAACACTGAAGCTTTCTTT.

This clonotype has a count of ten or more. The chain joins TRBV13 to TRBJ2-7; D possibly uses TRBD1 or TRBD2 (5 bases each). V was trimmed by 5 bases and J by 0 bases, leaving 14 bases between them. The length of the CDR3 is 15 residues. The germline V gene encodes CDR1 PRHDT and CDR2 FYEKMQ (reference sequence). The CDR3 sequence is CASSPNAGTSYEQYF. CDR3 coding DNA: TGTGCCAGCAGCCCGAACGCCGGGACCTCCTACGAGCAGTACTTC.

At least ten counts were recorded for this clonotype. The V and J genes are TRBV28 and TRBJ2-7, with D possibly called TRBD1 or TRBD2 (6 bases each). Per germline, CDR1 MDHEN and CDR2 SYDVKM. Trimming pared 3 bases from V and 6 bases from J, leaving 18 bases between. The CDR3 contains 15 residues. The CDR3 coding sequence is TGTGCCAGCAGTTTGGCGGGACACCGCTACGGCGAGCAGTACTTC. The encoded protein is CASSLAGHRYGEQYF.

This clonotype has a handful of counts. The chain links TRBV20-1 to TRBJ1-5; the D is unclear. With 3 bases removed from V and 0 bases from J, the gap between germline ends came to 9 bases. The CDR3 is 14 amino acids. Germline V gene sequence: CDR1 DFQATT, CDR2 SNEGSKA (reference sequence). This CDR3 reads CSARRVYSNQPQHF. The CDR3 bases are TGCAGTGCTAGGAGGGTATATAGCAATCAGCCCCAGCATTTT.

Concerning this clonotype itself: Since a much larger clone is just one base distant, this may be a read error. The rearrangement links TRBV20-1 to TRBJ1-3, with D unresolved. The CDR3 extends over 14 amino acids. From germline, CDR1 is DFQATT and CDR2 SNEGSKA (reference sequence). CDR3 region: CSASSVNSGNTKYF. In nucleotides, the CDR3 is TGCAGTGCTAGTTCCGTCAACTCTGGAAACACCAAATATTTT.

CDR3: CASSYAGGRVAGGSYEQYF. For the CDR3, the DNA is TGTGCCAGCAGTTACGCCGGGGGGCGCGTAGCGGGAGGATCCTACGAGCAGTACTTC. The chain couples TRBV6-2 or TRBV6-3 to TRBJ2-7, with TRBD2 identical over 10 bases. The CDR3 spans 19 residues. CDR1 and CDR2 (germline): MNHEY, SVGEGT. The ends lost 2 bases at V and 1 base at J; junction bases unmatched: 14.